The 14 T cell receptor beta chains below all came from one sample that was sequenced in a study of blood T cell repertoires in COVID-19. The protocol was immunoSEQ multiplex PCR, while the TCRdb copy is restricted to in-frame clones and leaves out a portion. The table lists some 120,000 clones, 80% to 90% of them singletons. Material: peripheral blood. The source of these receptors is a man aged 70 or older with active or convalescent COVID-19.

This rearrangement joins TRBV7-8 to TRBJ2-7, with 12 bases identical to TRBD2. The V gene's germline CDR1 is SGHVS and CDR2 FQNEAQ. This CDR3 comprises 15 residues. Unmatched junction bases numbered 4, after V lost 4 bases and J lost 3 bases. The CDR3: CASSWTSGTYYEQYF. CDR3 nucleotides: TGTGCCAGCAGCTGGACTAGCGGGACGTACTACGAGCAGTACTTC.

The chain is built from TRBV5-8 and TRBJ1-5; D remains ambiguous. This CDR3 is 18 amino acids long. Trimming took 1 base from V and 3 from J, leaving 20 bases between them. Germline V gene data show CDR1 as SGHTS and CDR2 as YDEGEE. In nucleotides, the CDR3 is TGTGCCAGCAGCTTGTTTAAAGGAGGAAGCTCCTTCAATCAGCCCCAGCATTTT. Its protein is CASSLFKGGSSFNQPQHF.

This chain's CDR3 is CASKGGGGPYEQYF. CDR3 in DNA: TGTGCCAGCAAGGGGGGGGGCGGACCCTACGAGCAGTACTTC. The chain couples TRBV28 to TRBJ2-7; possible D gene TRBD2, 7 bases. Trimming took off 7 bases at V and 2 bases at J, with 15 bases between the two ends. There are 14 residues in the CDR3. Germline V gives CDR1 MDHEN, CDR2 SYDVKM. Based on the CDR3 plus reference TRBV28 and TRBJ2-7, the full variable domain is DVKVTQSSRYLVKRTGEKVFLECVQDMDHENMFWYRQDPGLGLRLIYFSYDVKMKEKGDIPEGYSVSREKKERFSLILESASTNQTSMYLCASKGGGGPYEQYFGPGTRLTVT.

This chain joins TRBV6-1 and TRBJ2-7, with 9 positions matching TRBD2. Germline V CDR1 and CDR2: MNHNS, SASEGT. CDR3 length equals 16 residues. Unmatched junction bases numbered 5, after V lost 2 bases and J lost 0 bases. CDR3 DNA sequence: TGTGCCAGCAGTGAATCCCTAGCGGGGAGCTCCTACGAGCAGTACTTC. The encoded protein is CASSESLAGSSYEQYF.

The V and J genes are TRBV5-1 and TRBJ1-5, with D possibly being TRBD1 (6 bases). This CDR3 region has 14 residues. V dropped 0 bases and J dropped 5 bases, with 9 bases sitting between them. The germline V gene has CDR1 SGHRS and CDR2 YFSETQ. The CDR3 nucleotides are TGCGCCAGCAGCTTGGAGGGGGTTGATCAGCCCCAGCATTTT. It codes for CASSLEGVDQPQHF.

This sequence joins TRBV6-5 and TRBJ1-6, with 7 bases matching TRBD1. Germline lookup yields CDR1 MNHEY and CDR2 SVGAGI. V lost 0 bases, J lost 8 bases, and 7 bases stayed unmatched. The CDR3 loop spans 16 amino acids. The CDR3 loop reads CASSYSNRGGDSPLHF. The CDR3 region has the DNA TGTGCCAGCAGTTACTCGAACAGGGGTGGAGATTCACCCCTCCACTTT.

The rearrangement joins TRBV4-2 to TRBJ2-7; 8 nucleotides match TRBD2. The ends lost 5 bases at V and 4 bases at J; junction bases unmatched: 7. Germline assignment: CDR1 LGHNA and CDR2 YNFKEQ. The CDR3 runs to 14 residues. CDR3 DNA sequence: TGTGCCAGCAGCAGCCGGGAGGGAGATTACGAGCAGTACTTC. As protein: CASSSREGDYEQYF.

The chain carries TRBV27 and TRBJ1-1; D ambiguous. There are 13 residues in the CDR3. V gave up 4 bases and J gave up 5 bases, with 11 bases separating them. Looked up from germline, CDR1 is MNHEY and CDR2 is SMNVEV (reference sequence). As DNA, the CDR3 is TGTGCCAGCAGTTCCGCTCGAGGGACTGAAGCTTTCTTT. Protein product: CASSSARGTEAFF.

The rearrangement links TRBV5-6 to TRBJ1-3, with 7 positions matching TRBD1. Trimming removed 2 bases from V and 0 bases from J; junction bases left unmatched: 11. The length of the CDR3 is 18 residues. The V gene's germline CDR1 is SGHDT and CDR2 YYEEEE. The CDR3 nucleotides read TGTGCCAGCAGCTTTGCATGGGACAGAGCCTCCTCTGGAAACACCATATATTTT. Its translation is CASSFAWDRASSGNTIYF.

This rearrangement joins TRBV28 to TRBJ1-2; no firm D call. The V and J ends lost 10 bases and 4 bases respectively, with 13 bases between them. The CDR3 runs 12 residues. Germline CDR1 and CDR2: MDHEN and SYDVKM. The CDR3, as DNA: TGTGCCACCTCAGGTGTGGGCTATGGCTACACCTTC. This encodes CATSGVGYGYTF.

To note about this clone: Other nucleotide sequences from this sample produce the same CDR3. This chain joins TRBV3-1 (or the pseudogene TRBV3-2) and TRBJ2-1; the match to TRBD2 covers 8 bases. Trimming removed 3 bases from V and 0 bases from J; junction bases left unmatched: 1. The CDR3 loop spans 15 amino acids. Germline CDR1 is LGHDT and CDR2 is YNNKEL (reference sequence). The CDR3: CASSQAGGSYNEQFF. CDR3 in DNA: TGTGCCAGCAGCCAGGCGGGGGGCTCCTACAATGAGCAGTTCTTC.

The CDR3 region has the DNA TGTGCCAGCAGTTACTCGGGGCAGGACTACGAGCAGTACTTC. Protein product: CASSYSGQDYEQYF. The rearrangement links TRBV6-5 to TRBJ2-7, with D perhaps matching TRBD1 (5 bases). This CDR3 contains 14 residues. Per germline, CDR1 MNHEY and CDR2 SVGAGI. V shed 0 bases and J shed 3 bases, with 9 bases lying between them.

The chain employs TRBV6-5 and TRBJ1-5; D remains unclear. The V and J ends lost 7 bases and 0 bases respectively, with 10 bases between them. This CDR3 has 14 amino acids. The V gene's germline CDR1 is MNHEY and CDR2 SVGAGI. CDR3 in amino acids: CASTKTYSNQPQHF. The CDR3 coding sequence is TGTGCCAGCACAAAGACTTATAGCAATCAGCCCCAGCATTTT.

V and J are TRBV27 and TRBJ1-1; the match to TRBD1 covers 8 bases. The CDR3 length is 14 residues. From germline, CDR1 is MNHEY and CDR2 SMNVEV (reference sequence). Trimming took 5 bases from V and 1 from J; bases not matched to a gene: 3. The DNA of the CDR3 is TGTGCCAGCAGTGTGGACAGGGAGAACACTGAAGCTTTCTTT. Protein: CASSVDRENTEAFF.